These 12 T cell receptor beta chains were sequenced from one sample in a study of blood T cell repertoires in COVID-19. Measured with immunoSEQ multiplex PCR; TCRdb has only the in-frame clones, and not every one. The sample shows around 120,000 clones, roughly nine tenths of them seen only once. The sequencing input was peripheral blood. The receptors derive from a man between 60 and 75 years old with COVID-19, enrolled during active disease.

V gene TRBV19 combines with J gene TRBJ1-1; D is uncertain. Between the trimmed V and J ends, which lost 7 bases and 3 bases, there was a span of 15 bases. This CDR3 comprises 14 residues. Germline V gives CDR1 LNHDA, CDR2 SQIVND (reference sequence). CDR3 loop: CASNVNERDTEAFF. CDR3 coding DNA: TGTGCCAGTAACGTGAATGAGAGGGACACTGAAGCTTTCTTT.

The chain carries TRBV7-9 and TRBJ2-1, with 15 bases matching TRBD2. Trimming cost V 5 bases and J 7 bases; bases outside gene matches: 9. This CDR3 has 17 amino acids. Germline lookup yields CDR1 SEHNR and CDR2 FQNEAQ (reference sequence). The CDR3 loop reads CASSPRGLAGGRNEQFF. CDR3 coding DNA: TGTGCCAGCAGCCCAAGGGGACTAGCGGGAGGAAGGAATGAGCAGTTCTTC.

The chain is built from TRBV9 and TRBJ1-5; TRBD1 matches at 10 bases. The CDR3 runs to 15 residues. V lost 5 bases to trimming and J lost 0 bases; unmatched junction nucleotides: 2. Germline-derived CDR1 and CDR2 are SGDLS and YYNGEE. The CDR3 DNA reads as TGTGCCAGCAGTCGGGACAGGGGTAGCAATCAGCCCCAGCATTTT. Translating it yields CASSRDRGSNQPQHF.

This chain uses TRBV7-9 with TRBJ2-2, with D maybe TRBD2 (7 bases). There are 13 residues in the CDR3. The germline V and J ends were trimmed by 5 bases and 5 bases, with 9 bases remaining between them. In germline, CDR1 is SEHNR, CDR2 FQNEAQ (reference sequence). CDR3 in amino acids: CASSGRGTGELFF. CDR3 nucleotide sequence: TGTGCCAGCAGCGGGAGGGGGACCGGGGAGCTGTTTTTT.

The rearrangement uses TRBV7-9 and TRBJ1-5; D possibly corresponds to TRBD1 (6 bases). V was clipped by 5 bases and J by 6 bases, with 14 bases between them. Germline lookup yields CDR1 SEHNR and CDR2 FQNEAQ (reference sequence). The CDR3 runs 14 residues. The CDR3 region has the DNA TGTGCCAGCAGCCCCACAGGGTCGGGTCAGCCCCAGCATTTT. It codes for CASSPTGSGQPQHF.

The chain uses TRBV28 and TRBJ1-5; D not resolved. This CDR3 has 15 residues. V was clipped by 2 bases and J by 3 bases, with 11 bases between them. Germline CDR1 reads MDHEN; CDR2 reads SYDVKM. The CDR3 region is CASSLPGSFNQPQHF. The CDR3 region has the DNA TGTGCCAGCAGTTTACCGGGGTCCTTCAATCAGCCCCAGCATTTT.

V usage is TRBV6-5 and J usage is TRBJ2-5; TRBD2 agrees at 7 bases. Germline trimming cut 0 bases from V and 1 base from J; bases unmatched to any gene: 2. Germline lookup yields CDR1 MNHEY and CDR2 SVGAGI. The CDR3 covers 15 residues. CDR3 residues: CASSYSGGTQETQYF. Here the CDR3 DNA reads TGTGCCAGCAGTTACTCGGGAGGGACCCAAGAGACCCAGTACTTC.

The rearrangement uses TRBV11-3 and TRBJ2-7, with no clear D. V shed 4 bases and J shed 6 bases, with 13 bases lying between them. Per germline, CDR1 SGHNT and CDR2 YENEEA. CDR3 length equals 13 residues. CDR3 sequence: CASSSGPTTEQYF. CDR3 nucleotide sequence: TGTGCCAGCAGCTCTGGGCCTACCACCGAGCAGTACTTC.

V usage is TRBV5-1 and J usage is TRBJ2-3; TRBD2 matches at 10 bases. The J segment lost 4 bases and the V segment lost 4 bases, leaving 15 bases of the junction unmatched. CDR3 length: 18 amino acids. Germline CDR1 and CDR2: SGHRS and YFSETQ. In DNA form, the CDR3 reads TGCGCCAGCAGCCCTCTCCTCAGCGGGGGGGCCCGGGCAGATACGCAGTATTTT. Amino acid sequence: CASSPLLSGGARADTQYF. The full variable domain, rest sourced from reference TRBV5-1 and TRBJ2-3, is KAGVTQTPRYLIKTRGQQVTLSCSPISGHRSVSWYQQTPGQGLQFLFEYFSETQRNKGNFPGRFSGRQFSNSRSEMNVSTLELGDSALYLCASSPLLSGGARADTQYFGPGTRLTVL.

The rearrangement links TRBV5-8 to TRBJ1-5; D gene ambiguous. The CDR3 covers 18 residues. The germline V gene has CDR1 SGHTS and CDR2 YDEGEE. Trimming cost V 6 bases and J 0 bases, with 22 bases left between them. The CDR3 protein is CASITPPSEGYSNQPQHF. Here the CDR3 DNA reads TGTGCCAGCATCACCCCCCCTTCGGAGGGTTATAGCAATCAGCCCCAGCATTTT.

This chain joins TRBV6-6 and TRBJ2-7, with D perhaps matching TRBD1 (6 bases). There are 12 residues in the CDR3. The germline gives CDR1 MNHNY, CDR2 SVGAGI (reference sequence). V dropped 5 bases and J dropped 6 bases, with 11 bases sitting between them. The CDR3 sequence: CASSPLGGEQYF. Here the CDR3 DNA reads TGTGCCAGCAGTCCCCTAGGGGGCGAGCAGTACTTC.

In this sample, this clone turned up once. The CDR3 DNA reads as TGTGCCAGCAGTCCATCGGTGAGGGGGGGACGGCAGCCCCAGCATTTT. It encodes CASSPSVRGGRQPQHF. V usage is TRBV28 and J usage is TRBJ1-5; D is possibly TRBD1 (6 bases). The CDR3 is made up of 16 amino acids. With 5 bases removed from V and 7 bases from J, the gap between germline ends came to 21 bases. Germline CDR1 MDHEN, CDR2 SYDVKM.